This T cell receptor (beta chain) was profiled in a study of blood T cell repertoires in COVID-19. V was cut by 1 base and J by 5 bases, with 14 bases left in between. Per germline, CDR1 SGHAT and CDR2 FQNNGV. The CDR3 extends over 15 amino acids. TCRdb keeps only in-frame clones here, not all; method: immunoSEQ multiplex PCR. This sample yields just over 15,000 clones, of which 65% to 85% are seen a single time; roughly 15% belongs to the top ten. The clonotype comes from a human donor in a cohort sampled during active COVID-19. The genes are TRBV11-2 and TRBJ1-1; D possibly corresponds to TRBD1 (5 bases). The sequencing input was peripheral blood. As DNA, the CDR3 is TGTGCCAGCAGCTTAGCCCAGGGAAGTAGGACTGAAGCTTTCTTT. It specifies CASSLAQGSRTEAFF. Combining the CDR3 with reference TRBV11-2 and TRBJ1-1 gives the whole variable domain EAGVAQSPRYKIIEKRQSVAFWCNPISGHATLYWYQQILGQGPKLLIQFQNNGVVDDSQLPKDRFSAERLKGVDSTLKIQPAKLEDSAVYLCASSLAQGSRTEAFFGQGTRLTVV.